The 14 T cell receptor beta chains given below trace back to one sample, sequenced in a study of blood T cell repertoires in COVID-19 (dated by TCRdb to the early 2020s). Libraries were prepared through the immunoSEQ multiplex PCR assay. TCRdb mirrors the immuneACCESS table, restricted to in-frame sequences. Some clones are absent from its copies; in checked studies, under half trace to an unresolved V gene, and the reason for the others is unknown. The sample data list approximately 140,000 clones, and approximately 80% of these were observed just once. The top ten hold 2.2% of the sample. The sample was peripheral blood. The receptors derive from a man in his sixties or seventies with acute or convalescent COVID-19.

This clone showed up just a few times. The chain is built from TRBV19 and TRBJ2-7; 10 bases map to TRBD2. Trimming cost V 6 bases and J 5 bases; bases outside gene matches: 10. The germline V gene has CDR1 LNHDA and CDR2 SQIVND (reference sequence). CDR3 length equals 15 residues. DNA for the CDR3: TGTGCCAGTAGGGAAACCGGGACTAGCGTCGACGAGCAGTACTTC. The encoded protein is CASRETGTSVDEQYF.

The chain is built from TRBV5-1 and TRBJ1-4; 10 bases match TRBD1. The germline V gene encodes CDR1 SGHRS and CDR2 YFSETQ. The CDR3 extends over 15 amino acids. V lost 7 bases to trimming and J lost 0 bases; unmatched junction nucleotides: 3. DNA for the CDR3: TGCGCCAGCGGGGACAGGGGAACAACTAATGAAAAACTGTTTTTT. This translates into CASGDRGTTNEKLFF.

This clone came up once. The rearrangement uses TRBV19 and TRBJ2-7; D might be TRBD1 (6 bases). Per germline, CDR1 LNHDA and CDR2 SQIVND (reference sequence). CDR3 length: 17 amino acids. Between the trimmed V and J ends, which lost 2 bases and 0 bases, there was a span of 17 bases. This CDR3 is CASSIRESRTASYEQYF. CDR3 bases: TGTGCCAGTAGTATAAGGGAAAGTCGGACAGCCTCCTACGAGCAGTACTTC.

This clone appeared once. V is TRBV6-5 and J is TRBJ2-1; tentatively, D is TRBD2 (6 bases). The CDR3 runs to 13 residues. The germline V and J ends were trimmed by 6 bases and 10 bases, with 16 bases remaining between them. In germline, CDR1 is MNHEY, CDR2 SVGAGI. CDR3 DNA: TGTGCCAGCAGGAATGTAGAGGGAGGAGAGCAGTTCTTC. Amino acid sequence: CASRNVEGGEQFF.

CDR3 DNA: TGCGCCAGCAGCCCCCGGACAGGGTTGAGGACAGATACGCAGTATTTT. It codes for CASSPRTGLRTDTQYF. The rearrangement joins TRBV5-1 to TRBJ2-3, with TRBD1 matching 8 bases. The CDR3 is 16 amino acids. Germline assignment: CDR1 SGHRS and CDR2 YFSETQ. The V segment lost 4 bases and the J segment 3 bases; nucleotides outside the gene matches: 10.

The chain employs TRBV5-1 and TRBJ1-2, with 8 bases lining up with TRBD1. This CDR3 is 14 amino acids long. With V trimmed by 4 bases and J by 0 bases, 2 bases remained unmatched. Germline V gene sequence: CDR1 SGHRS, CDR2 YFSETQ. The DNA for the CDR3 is TGCGCCAGCAGCCCGGGACAGGCTAACTATGGCTACACCTTC. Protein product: CASSPGQANYGYTF.

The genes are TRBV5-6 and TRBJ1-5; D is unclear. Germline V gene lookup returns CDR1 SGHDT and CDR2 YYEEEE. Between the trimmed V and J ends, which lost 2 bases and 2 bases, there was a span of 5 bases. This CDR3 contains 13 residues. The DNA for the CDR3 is TGTGCCAGCAGCTTCGGGGGCAATCAGCCCCAGCATTTT. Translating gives CASSFGGNQPQHF.

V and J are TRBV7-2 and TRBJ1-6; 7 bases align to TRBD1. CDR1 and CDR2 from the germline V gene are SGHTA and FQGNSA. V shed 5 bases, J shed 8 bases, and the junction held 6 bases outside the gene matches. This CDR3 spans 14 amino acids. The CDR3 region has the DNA TGTGCCAGCAGCACGGACAGGTTGTATTCACCCCTCCACTTT. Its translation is CASSTDRLYSPLHF.

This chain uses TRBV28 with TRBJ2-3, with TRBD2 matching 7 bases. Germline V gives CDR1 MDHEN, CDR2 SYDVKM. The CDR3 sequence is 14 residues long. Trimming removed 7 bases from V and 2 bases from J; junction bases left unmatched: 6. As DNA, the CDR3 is TGTGCCAGCACCCCCGCGGGAGACACAGATACGCAGTATTTT. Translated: CASTPAGDTDTQYF. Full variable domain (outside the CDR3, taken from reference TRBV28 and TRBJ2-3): DVKVTQSSRYLVKRTGEKVFLECVQDMDHENMFWYRQDPGLGLRLIYFSYDVKMKEKGDIPEGYSVSREKKERFSLILESASTNQTSMYLCASTPAGDTDTQYFGPGTRLTVL.

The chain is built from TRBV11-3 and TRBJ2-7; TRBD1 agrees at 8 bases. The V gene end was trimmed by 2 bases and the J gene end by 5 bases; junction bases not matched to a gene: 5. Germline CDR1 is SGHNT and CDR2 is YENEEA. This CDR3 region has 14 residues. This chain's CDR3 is CASSLRTGQDEQYF. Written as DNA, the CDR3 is TGTGCCAGCAGCTTACGGACAGGGCAGGACGAGCAGTACTTC. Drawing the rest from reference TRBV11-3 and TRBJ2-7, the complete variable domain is EAGVVQSPRYKIIEKKQPVAFWCNPISGHNTLYWYLQNLGQGPELLIRYENEEAVDDSQLPKDRFSAERLKGVDSTLKIQPAELGDSAVYLCASSLRTGQDEQYFGPGTRLTVT.

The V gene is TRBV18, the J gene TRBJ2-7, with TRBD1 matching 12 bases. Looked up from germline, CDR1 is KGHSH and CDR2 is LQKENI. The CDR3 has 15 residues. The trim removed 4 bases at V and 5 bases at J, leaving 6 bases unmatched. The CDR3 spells CASSQAGQGAHEQYF. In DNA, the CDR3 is TGTGCCAGCTCACAGGCGGGACAGGGGGCTCACGAGCAGTACTTC.

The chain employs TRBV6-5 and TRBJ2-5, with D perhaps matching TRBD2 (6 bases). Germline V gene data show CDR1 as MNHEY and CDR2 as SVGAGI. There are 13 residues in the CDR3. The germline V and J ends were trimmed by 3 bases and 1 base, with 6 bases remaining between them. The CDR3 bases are TGTGCCAGCAGTTATAGCGGCCAAGAGACCCAGTACTTC. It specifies CASSYSGQETQYF.

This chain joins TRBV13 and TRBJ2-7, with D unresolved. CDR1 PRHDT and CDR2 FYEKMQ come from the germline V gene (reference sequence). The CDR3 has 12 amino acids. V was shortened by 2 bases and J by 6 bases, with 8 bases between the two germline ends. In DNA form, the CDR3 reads TGTGCCAGCAGCTTAAGATCTACCGAGCAGTACTTC. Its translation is CASSLRSTEQYF.

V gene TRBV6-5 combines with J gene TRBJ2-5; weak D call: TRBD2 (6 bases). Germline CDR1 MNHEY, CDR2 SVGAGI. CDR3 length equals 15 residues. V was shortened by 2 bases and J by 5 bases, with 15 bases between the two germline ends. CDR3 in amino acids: CASSYALPSVETQYF. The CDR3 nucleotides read TGTGCCAGCAGTTACGCCCTACCTAGCGTTGAGACCCAGTACTTC.